This T cell receptor (beta chain) was obtained from a study of blood T cells in healthy people across ages. Per sample, extraction of total RNA gave at least 5.5 micrograms in every case. Alongside a J-beta primer mix, a sample-barcoded 5' primer served in a second PCR lasting roughly 7 to 11 cycles. TCRdb independently ran MiXCR on the 5' RACE reads; one entry per CDR3 protein. The data show some 710,000 distinct CDR3 sequences, with about 47% seen just once and 15% to 20% held by the top ten. CDR3 length equals 17 residues. V shed 0 bases and J shed 1 base, with 12 bases lying between them. Germline values: CDR1 LNHNV, CDR2 YYDKDF (reference sequence).

The V gene is TRBV15, the J gene TRBJ2-2; TRBD2 is a possible D gene (5 bases). The sequence was collected from a man aged 80 or over in good health. Sequenced input: blood. The CDR3 protein is CATSREATRGNTGELFF. CDR3 coding DNA: TGTGCCACCAGCAGAGAGGCGACTCGGGGGAACACCGGGGAGCTGTTTTTT.